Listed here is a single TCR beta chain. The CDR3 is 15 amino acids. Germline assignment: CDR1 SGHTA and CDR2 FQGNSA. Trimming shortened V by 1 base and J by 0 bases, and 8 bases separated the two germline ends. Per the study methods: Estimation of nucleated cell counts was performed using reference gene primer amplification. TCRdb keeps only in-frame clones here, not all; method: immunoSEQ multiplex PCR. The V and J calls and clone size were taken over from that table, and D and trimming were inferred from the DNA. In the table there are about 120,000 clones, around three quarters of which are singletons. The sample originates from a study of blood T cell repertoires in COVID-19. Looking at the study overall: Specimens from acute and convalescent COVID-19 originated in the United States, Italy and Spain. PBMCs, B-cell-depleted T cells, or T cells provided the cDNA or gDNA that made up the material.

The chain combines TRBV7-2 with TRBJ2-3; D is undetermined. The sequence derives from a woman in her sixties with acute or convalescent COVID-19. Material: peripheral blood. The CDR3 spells CASSLVHISTDTQYF. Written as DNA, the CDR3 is TGTGCCAGCAGCTTAGTTCACATTAGCACAGATACGCAGTATTTT.